This T cell receptor beta chain was documented in a study of blood T cell repertoires in COVID-19. In the study overall: T cells, B-cell-depleted T cells, or PBMCs provided the cDNA or gDNA that served as material.

J lost 5 bases, V lost 1 base, and 4 bases had no gene match. Germline CDR1 and CDR2: SGHNT and YYREEE (reference sequence). The CDR3 covers 15 residues. Original analysis: Amplified reference gene primers provided the basis for estimating nucleated cell counts. The method was immunoSEQ multiplex PCR; TCRdb's version includes in-frame clones alone and lacks a portion of them. V and J calls and clone size are copied from that table; D and trimming were computed from the DNA. The data show about 190,000 clones, around 80% seen once. The sample taken for sequencing was peripheral blood. The V call is TRBV5-4, the J call TRBJ2-7; 12 bases agree with TRBD1. The TCR originated in a human donor in a cohort sampled during active COVID-19. CDR3 in DNA: TGTGCCAGCAGCTTGAGGGACAGGGGGCAGAACGAGCAGTACTTC. Translation gives CASSLRDRGQNEQYF.